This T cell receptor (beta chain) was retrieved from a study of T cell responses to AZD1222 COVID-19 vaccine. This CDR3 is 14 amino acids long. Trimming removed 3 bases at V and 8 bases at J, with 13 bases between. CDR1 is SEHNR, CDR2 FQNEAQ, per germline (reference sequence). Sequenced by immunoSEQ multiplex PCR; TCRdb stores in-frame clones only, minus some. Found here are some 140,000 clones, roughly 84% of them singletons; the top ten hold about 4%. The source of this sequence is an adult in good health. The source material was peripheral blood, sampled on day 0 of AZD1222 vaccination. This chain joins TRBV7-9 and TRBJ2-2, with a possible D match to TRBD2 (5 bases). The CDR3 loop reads CASSFVGVGGELFF. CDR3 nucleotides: TGTGCCAGCAGCTTCGTGGGAGTAGGTGGGGAGCTGTTTTTT. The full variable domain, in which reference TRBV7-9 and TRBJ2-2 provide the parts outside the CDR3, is DTGVSQNPRHKITKRGQNVTFRCDPISEHNRLYWYRQTLGQGPEFLTYFQNEAQLEKSRLLSDRFSAERPKGSFSTLEIQRTEQGDSAMYLCASSFVGVGGELFFGEGSRLTVL.